This T cell receptor (beta chain) originates from a study of blood T cell repertoires in COVID-19 (TCRdb year 2020). As for the study more broadly: The collaborator samples originated in the United States, Italy and Spain and spanned the acute and convalescent phases of COVID-19. Where available, HLA class I and class II types were obtained from metadata supplied by the sample provider rather than from assay-based typing. Deeply sampled blood TCRbeta repertoires from subjects exposed to, actively infected with, or recovered from COVID-19 were included in the dataset. Sample metadata almost always included a de-identified subject ID, COVID-19 status, age in years and sex. The material from the prospective study consisted of cDNA or gDNA derived from T cells, B-cell-depleted T cells, or PBMCs. Samples were obtained from the ongoing ImmuneRACE study (first 160 participants) and from over 1,000 subjects provided by 6 global collaborators. The repertoires were released in a freely available public database intended as a resource for research on the immune response to SARS-CoV-2. Beyond this particular receptor, the publication reports: The quantity of clinical and demographic metadata differed by source and by participant and was supplied without curation.

In Seattle, one collaborating source enrolled patients while the infection was active and tracked those patients longitudinally over the course of disease. Each collaborating institution followed its own protocols to collect whole blood in K2EDTA tubes. Collaborator samples were shipped for TCRbeta analysis as frozen whole blood, isolated PBMCs, or DNA extracted from either sample type. V lost 5 bases and J lost 7 bases, and the count of bases not matched to a germline gene is 7. The germline V gene provides CDR1 KGHSH and CDR2 LQKENI. There are 13 amino acids in the CDR3, from cysteine to phenylalanine inclusive. The read is trimmed to its CDR3 DNA, 39 bases read in frame from base 1. TCRbeta CDR3 regions were amplified from genomic DNA using the immunoSEQ Assay, a bias-controlled multiplex PCR. As for how the authors treated the data: The number of nucleated cells in each sample was estimated by amplification of reference gene primers within the assay. To quantify the absolute abundance of each unique TCRbeta CDR3 rearrangement, sequence reads were collapsed and filtered. For each sample, productive Simpson clonality was calculated as the square root of Simpson's diversity index over productive rearrangements. The table was pulled from immuneACCESS by TCRdb, which kept in-frame rearrangements only. Such tables lose some clones; where checked, under half of the loss comes from unresolved V genes, and the rest has no known cause. V and J calls and clone size are as listed in that table; D and trimming were resolved from the DNA. This sample gives a few hundred thousand clones in total; 70% to 90% of them show up just once. Roughly 0.84% of the sample is taken by the ten largest.

Remarks on this clone: Its binding antigen is unknown. Base quality data are lacking; no much larger clone is found one base away.

The chain uses TRBV18 and TRBJ2-5, with 7 bases aligning to TRBD2. Sequenced: peripheral blood. This receptor was taken from a man aged 18 to 30 with COVID-19, enrolled during active disease. The CDR3 protein is CASSITREPTQYF. Here is the DNA: TGTGCCAGCTCAATCACGCGGGAGCCGACCCAGTACTTC.